This is a list of T cell receptor beta chains from one sample in a study of shared clonotypes between healthy human individuals. Method: immunoSEQ multiplex PCR; TCRdb's copy keeps in-frame clones and lacks some. The sample carries approximately 2.5 million clones, roughly 93% recorded once. The source material was naive CD4+ T cells from PBMCs. These receptors were collected from a man between 18 and 35 years old in good health. Some clones in this sample may be carry-over from other donors' samples. CDR3s include the opening cysteine and the closing phenylalanine or tryptophan. Each record gives: V gene, clone size, J gene, D gene, CDR3 DNA, CDR3 protein. The D gene is left open where the match is weak. Clone sizes are given selectively: once, few, many, or a class where the clone is expanded.

>TRBV4-1|.|TRBJ2-3|TRBD2
TGCGCCAGCAGCCAGCTAGCGGGAGGGCCCACCCCCACAGATACGCAGTATTTT
CASSQLAGGPTPTDTQYF
>TRBV9|.|TRBJ2-1|.
TGTGCCAGCAGCGTAGGTAGGGCTGGTAGCTCCTACAATGAGCAGTTCTTC
CASSVGRAGSSYNEQFF
>TRBV9|once|TRBJ2-5|.
TGTGCCAGCAGCCCCCGGGGGGCTAGCGGTCCCCAAGAGACCCAGTACTTC
CASSPRGASGPQETQYF
>TRBV10-3|.|TRBJ1-1|.
TGTGCCATCAGTGGACCAGGGGAAGCTTTCTTT
CAISGPGEAFF
>TRBV5-4|.|TRBJ1-3|.
TGTGCCAGCAGCTTGGGTGGCCCTATGAGCTCTGGAAACACCATATATTTT
CASSLGGPMSSGNTIYF
>TRBV11-2|.|TRBJ2-7|.
TGTGCCAGCAGCTCCATCGGCGAGCAGTACTTC
CASSSIGEQYF
>TRBV29-1|.|TRBJ2-1|.
TGCAGCGTTGAACGGGGCCAGGGCAATGAGCAGTTCTTC
CSVERGQGNEQFF
>TRBV7-9|.|TRBJ2-3|.
TGTGCCAGCAGCTTAGCAGGGGCCGGCACAGATACGCAGTATTTT
CASSLAGAGTDTQYF
>TRBV6-1|.|TRBJ2-7|.
TGTGCCAGCAGTGAATACGGGGCTCAGGCCGGCGGAGGCCACGAGCAGTACTTC
CASSEYGAQAGGGHEQYF
>TRBV4-1|once|TRBJ1-2|.
TGCGCCAGCAGCCAAGTAGGGCAACAGGATGGCTACACCTTC
CASSQVGQQDGYTF
>TRBV11-3|.|TRBJ2-1|.
TGTGCCAGCAGCCCGGCTTCGGGGGATGAGCAGTTCTTC
CASSPASGDEQFF
>TRBV19|.|TRBJ2-7|TRBD2
TGTGCCAGGCCGGGACTAGCGCTTCTGAGCTCCTACGAGCAGTACTTC
CARPGLALLSSYEQYF
>TRBV18|.|TRBJ2-1|.
TGTGCCAGCTCACCAAAGCTTACGGCCACCTTCAATGAGCAGTTCTTC
CASSPKLTATFNEQFF
>TRBV7-6|.|TRBJ1-1|.
TGTGCCAGCAGCTCTCTAGGCGCTAACACTGAAGCTTTCTTT
CASSSLGANTEAFF